This T cell receptor beta chain appears in the sequencing data of a study of blood T cell repertoires in COVID-19. Study in general: The origin of the acute and convalescent COVID-19 samples was the United States, Italy and Spain. T cells, B-cell-depleted T cells, or PBMCs provided the cDNA or gDNA that served as material.

On this clone: The same CDR3 can be traced to other DNA sequences in this sample.

In the original analysis: Quantification of nucleated cells was approximated via reference gene primer amplification. Assay used: immunoSEQ multiplex PCR; TCRdb lists only in-frame clones, some missing. V and J calls and clone size are given by that table; D and trimming were obtained from the DNA. The top ten hold 25% to 35% of the sample, which has tens of thousands of clones, 75% to 85% seen once. V was trimmed by 6 bases and J by 0 bases, leaving 8 bases between them. This CDR3 is 13 amino acids long. The germline V gene has CDR1 MNHEY and CDR2 SVGEGT. The sequencing input was peripheral blood. V gene TRBV6-2 or TRBV6-3 combines with J gene TRBJ1-1; D remains ambiguous. The source of this sequence is a human donor in a cohort sampled during active COVID-19. DNA for the CDR3: TGTGCCAGCAGCCGCACGGTGAACACTGAAGCTTTCTTT. Encoded protein: CASSRTVNTEAFF.